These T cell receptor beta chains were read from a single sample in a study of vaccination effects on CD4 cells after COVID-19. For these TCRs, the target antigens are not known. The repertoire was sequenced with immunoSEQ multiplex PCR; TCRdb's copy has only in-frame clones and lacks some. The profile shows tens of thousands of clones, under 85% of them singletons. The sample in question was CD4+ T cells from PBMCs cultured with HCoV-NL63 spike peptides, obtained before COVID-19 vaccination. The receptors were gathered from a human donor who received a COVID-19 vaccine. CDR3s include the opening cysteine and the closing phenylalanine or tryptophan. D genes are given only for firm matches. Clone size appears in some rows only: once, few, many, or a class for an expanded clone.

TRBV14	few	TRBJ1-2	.	TGTGCCAGCAGCCCAAGCAGTTATGGCTACACCTTC	CASSPSSYGYTF
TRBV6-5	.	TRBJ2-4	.	TGTGCCAGCAGGATCAGCCAGCTAAACATTCAGTACTTC	CASRISQLNIQYF
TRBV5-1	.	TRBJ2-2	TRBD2	TGCGCCAGCAGTGGGCAGCGGGACGGGGAGCTGTTTTTT	CASSGQRDGELFF
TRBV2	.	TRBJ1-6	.	TGTGCCAGCAGAGGACAGTATAATTCACCCCTCCACTTT	CASRGQYNSPLHF
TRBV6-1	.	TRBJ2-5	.	TGTGCCAGCAGTGAAGCCCCGGACTTCGGCGAGACCCAGTACTTC	CASSEAPDFGETQYF
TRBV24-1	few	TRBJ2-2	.	TGTGCCACCAGTGATTTCCCTCTTACATCCGCCGAAACCATCGGGGAGCTGTTTTTT	CATSDFPLTSAETIGELFF
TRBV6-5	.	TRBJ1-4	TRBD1	TGTGCCAGCAGTTCCACCGGGACAGGGGGGGAAAAACTGTTTTTT	CASSSTGTGGEKLFF
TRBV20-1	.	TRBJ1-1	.	TGCAGTGCTAGGAGGGACACTGAAGCTTTCTTT	CSARRDTEAFF
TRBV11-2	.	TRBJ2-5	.	TGTGCCAGCAGCTTAGAGGGCTTGAAGACCCAGTACTTC	CASSLEGLKTQYF
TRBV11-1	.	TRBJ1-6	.	TGTGCCAGCAGCTTAGCACAAGGAAATTCACCCCTCCACTTT	CASSLAQGNSPLHF
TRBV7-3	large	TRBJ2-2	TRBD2	TGTGCCAGCAGCTTGAGCGGGGGGAACACCGGGGAGCTGTTTTTT	CASSLSGGNTGELFF
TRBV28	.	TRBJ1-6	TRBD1	TGTGCCAGCAGTCCTCGGACAGGATCTAATTCACCCCTCCACTTT	CASSPRTGSNSPLHF
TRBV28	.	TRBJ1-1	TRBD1	TGTGCCAGCAGTTTTCTTGGAGGGGGCGGGTACACTGAAGCTTTCTTT	CASSFLGGGGYTEAFF